This T cell receptor (beta chain) was captured by sequencing in a study of T cell repertoires in cytomegalovirus infection. Notes on the study in general: CMV carriers having the relevant HLA were flagged by cumulative public TCR beta family frequency. The response measured ex vivo was dominated by TCR beta clonotypes (HLA-C-restricted and CMV-specific).

Points on this clonotype: The target antigen is unknown.

The germline CDR1 and CDR2 sequences are LNHDA and SQIVND (reference sequence). Trimming took off 6 bases at V and 0 bases at J, with 15 bases between the two ends. The CDR3 sequence is 16 residues long. TCRdb processed the reads anew with MiXCR; each CDR3 protein has one entry. The sample yields hundreds of thousands of distinct CDR3 sequences, 35% seen once. Sequenced material: PBMCs. The TCR was taken from a human donor in good health (CMV status not recorded). Some clones in this sample may be carry-over from other donors' samples. The J gene is TRBJ1-5, the V gene TRBV19; D gene uncertain. The CDR3 region is CASRSNRRGSNQPQHF. CDR3 DNA: TGTGCCAGTAGGAGTAACCGGCGAGGTAGCAATCAGCCCCAGCATTTT.